The clone carrying this T cell receptor (beta chain) has a handful of counts. The record originates from a study of T cells in Graves' hyperthyroidism and ophthalmopathy. TCR beta CDR3 regions were amplified from RNA transcripts. Primed by the HTBI set, a first-round RT-PCR was run on the TCR CDR3. Via MiXCR, TCRdb re-called the multiplex PCR reads, giving one row per CDR3 protein. The data show around 570,000 distinct CDR3 sequences, less than 20% seen once. CDR1 and CDR2 (germline): SGHRS, YFSETQ. V was clipped by 0 bases and J by 6 bases, with 16 bases between them. The CDR3 totals 15 residues. This TCR was sampled from a man between 40 and 49 years old with Graves' ophthalmopathy. Source material: blood. This chain uses TRBV5-1 with TRBJ2-7, with no clear D. Written as DNA, the CDR3 is TGCGCCAGCAGCTTGGCCGAGGCTGGGTTTAGCGAGCAGTACTTC. Residues: CASSLAEAGFSEQYF.